This entry lists 4 T cell receptor beta chains sequenced from one sample in a study of T cell responses to AZD1222 COVID-19 vaccine. Sequencing was performed with immunoSEQ multiplex PCR; in TCRdb, only in-frame clones are kept and a portion is missing. The table includes 95,000 to 150,000 clones, roughly 88% detected once. Specimen: peripheral blood, collected on day 0 of AZD1222 vaccination. The origin of the receptors is an adult in good health.

V is TRBV29-1 and J is TRBJ2-7; no clear D gene. Per the germline V gene, CDR1 is SQVTM and CDR2 is ANQGSEA. The V and J ends lost 4 bases and 1 base respectively, with 14 bases between them. The CDR3 extends over 14 amino acids. The CDR3 nucleotides are TGCAGCGTTGTAGATGGGCGGCGGTCCTACGAGCAGTACTTC. It codes for CSVVDGRRSYEQYF.

J is TRBJ2-2 and V is TRBV6-5, with D maybe TRBD1 (6 bases). The CDR3 is 14 residues long. Germline V gene sequence: CDR1 MNHEY, CDR2 SVGAGI. Trimming removed 6 bases at V and 6 bases at J, with 14 bases between. The CDR3 sequence is CASRPRQAAGELFF. The CDR3 DNA is TGTGCCAGCAGACCTAGACAGGCGGCCGGGGAGCTGTTTTTT.

V is TRBV3-1 (or the pseudogene TRBV3-2) and J is TRBJ1-2; D is possibly TRBD1 (5 bases). This CDR3 comprises 15 residues. V was shortened by 0 bases and J by 4 bases, with 12 bases between the two germline ends. Germline CDR1 and CDR2: LGHDT and YNNKEL (reference sequence). CDR3 DNA sequence: TGTGCCAGCAGCCAAGATGAGTGGGGCCGCTATGGCTACACCTTC. Translated: CASSQDEWGRYGYTF.

The rearrangement uses TRBV5-1 and TRBJ2-3; no clear D gene. In germline, CDR1 is SGHRS, CDR2 YFSETQ. This CDR3 region has 13 residues. Trimming removed 4 bases at V and 2 bases at J, with 8 bases between. CDR3 region: CASSLNPTDTQYF. Written as DNA, the CDR3 is TGCGCCAGCAGCCTGAATCCCACAGATACGCAGTATTTT. The full variable domain, in which reference TRBV5-1 and TRBJ2-3 provide the parts outside the CDR3, is KAGVTQTPRYLIKTRGQQVTLSCSPISGHRSVSWYQQTPGQGLQFLFEYFSETQRNKGNFPGRFSGRQFSNSRSEMNVSTLELGDSALYLCASSLNPTDTQYFGPGTRLTVL.